These 18 T cell receptor beta chains originate from one sample sequenced in a study of molecular identifiers for immune sequencing clone quantification. MiXCR, applied by TCRdb to the PCR reads, yields one record per CDR3 protein. The sample includes tens of thousands of distinct CDR3 sequences, roughly 20% of them seen just once. Sequencing was performed on naive CD8+ T cells from blood, with Jurkat cell RNA spiked in. Subset meaning: FACS-sorted CD8+CD4-CCR7+CD45RA+ naive T cells. The source is a human donor in good health. Some libraries in this study had Jurkat cell RNA spiked in.

This clonotype came up many times. V gene TRBV12-3 or TRBV12-4 combines with J gene TRBJ2-7, with 9 bases that match TRBD2. The junction had 7 bases not matched to a gene; V was cut back by 5 bases and J by 5 bases. This CDR3 spans 14 amino acids. The CDR3 here is CASSQTSGGNEQYF. As DNA, the CDR3 is TGTGCCAGCAGTCAGACTAGCGGAGGCAACGAGCAGTACTTC.

The genes are TRBV27 and TRBJ2-3; D is uncertain. From germline, CDR1 is MNHEY and CDR2 SMNVEV (reference sequence). Trimming cost V 1 base and J 2 bases, with 4 bases left between them. The CDR3 spans 13 residues. Here the CDR3 DNA reads TGTGCCAGCAGTTTATTCCCCACAGATACGCAGTATTTT. It codes for CASSLFPTDTQYF.

This clonotype was picked up a small number of times. The chain has TRBV6-6 and TRBJ2-3; 9 positions match TRBD2. This CDR3 region has 16 residues. Looked up from germline, CDR1 is MNHNY and CDR2 is SVGAGI (reference sequence). Germline trimming cut 2 bases from V and 1 base from J; bases unmatched to any gene: 4. The CDR3 region has the DNA TGTGCCAGCAGTTACCTCGGCGGGAGGGGCACAGATACGCAGTATTTT. This codes for CASSYLGGRGTDTQYF.

This clonotype appeared many times. J is TRBJ2-1 and V is TRBV7-9, with D possibly matching TRBD1 (5 bases). CDR3 length equals 16 residues. Per germline, CDR1 SEHNR and CDR2 FQNEAQ (reference sequence). V dropped 6 bases and J dropped 0 bases, with 15 bases sitting between them. CDR3 sequence (DNA): TGTGCCAGCAGAAGGGGCGGATCGAGCTCCTACAATGAGCAGTTCTTC. Encoded protein: CASRRGGSSSYNEQFF.

This clonotype was counted only a few times. This rearrangement joins TRBV12-3 or TRBV12-4 to TRBJ1-4, with D possibly TRBD1 on 5 matching bases. Trimming took 7 bases from V and 0 from J, leaving 15 bases between them. The length of the CDR3 is 16 residues. This CDR3 is CASTTRDGTTNEKLFF. The CDR3 DNA follows: TGTGCCAGCACAACCAGGGATGGAACAACTAATGAAAAACTGTTTTTT.

This clonotype was counted a few times. This rearrangement joins TRBV28 to TRBJ2-7, with a tentative D call TRBD2 (5 bases). Deletions cut 7 bases from V and 7 bases from J, with 20 bases between. This CDR3 spans 14 amino acids. Germline loops: CDR1 MDHEN, CDR2 SYDVKM. In DNA, the CDR3 is TGTGCCAGCACAAAAACAACGGAGGTAGGAGAGCAGTACTTC. Translated, it gives CASTKTTEVGEQYF. The variable domain in full, completed from reference TRBV28 and TRBJ2-7, reads DVKVTQSSRYLVKRTGEKVFLECVQDMDHENMFWYRQDPGLGLRLIYFSYDVKMKEKGDIPEGYSVSREKKERFSLILESASTNQTSMYLCASTKTTEVGEQYFGPGTRLTVT.

The J gene is TRBJ2-5, the V gene TRBV6-2 or TRBV6-3, with a tentative D call TRBD2 (5 bases). V gave up 2 bases and J gave up 4 bases, with 8 bases separating them. The germline V gene has CDR1 MNHEY and CDR2 SVGEGT. The CDR3 is 13 amino acids. The CDR3 nucleotides are TGTGCCAGCAGTTACACCGCGGGAGAGACCCAGTACTTC. Translation: CASSYTAGETQYF.

As regards this clonotype: Being one base from a much bigger clone, this may be a read error. The rearrangement links TRBV5-1 to TRBJ2-2; maybe TRBD2 (5 bases). The CDR3 is 12 amino acids. Looked up from germline, CDR1 is SGHRS and CDR2 is YFSETQ. In DNA form, the CDR3 reads TGCGCCAGCAGCTTCGAGGCCGGGGAGCTGTCTTTT. Translated, it gives CASSFEAGELSF.

The chain has TRBV28 and TRBJ2-7, with D possibly TRBD2 on 5 matching bases. Germline V gene sequence: CDR1 MDHEN, CDR2 SYDVKM. V was trimmed by 3 bases and J by 9 bases, leaving 21 bases between them. This CDR3 has 15 residues. The CDR3 region has the DNA TGTGCCAGCAGTTTTAGCACGGGTTCCCTCCGGGGGCAGTACTTC. Protein product: CASSFSTGSLRGQYF.

Of note for this clonotype: A much more abundant neighbour one base away suggests this may be a read error. This chain uses TRBV5-1 with TRBJ1-2; D is unresolved. Trimming took off 0 bases at V and 7 bases at J, with 13 bases between the two ends. This CDR3 contains 14 residues. From germline, CDR1 is SGHRS and CDR2 YFSETQ. CDR3 residues: CASSLGGRRSGYTF. CDR3 nucleotides: TGCGCCAGCAGCTTGGGTGGTCGCCGAAGTGGCTACACCTTC.

This clonotype has just a few counts. The chain employs TRBV28 and TRBJ2-7, with 9 bases fitting TRBD1. Germline values: CDR1 MDHEN, CDR2 SYDVKM. The CDR3 spans 14 residues. The V and J ends lost 2 bases and 7 bases, in that order; junction bases with no gene match: 6. Here the CDR3 reads CASSLVGTGKEQYF. The CDR3 region has the DNA TGTGCCAGCAGTTTAGTCGGGACAGGGAAGGAGCAGTACTTC.

At least ten counts were recorded for this clonotype. The V and J genes are TRBV4-3 and TRBJ2-5; possible D gene TRBD1, 6 bases. V lost 0 bases, J lost 7 bases, and 15 bases lay in between. CDR1 is LGHNA, CDR2 YSLEER, per germline. The CDR3 length is 15 residues. The CDR3 sequence is CASSQDGPGVGTQYF. CDR3 in DNA: TGCGCCAGCAGCCAAGATGGACCAGGGGTCGGGACCCAGTACTTC.

This clonotype was counted many times. This rearrangement joins TRBV7-2 to TRBJ2-1, with D possibly matching TRBD2 (6 bases). The CDR3 contains 14 residues. V was cut by 5 bases and J by 2 bases, with 10 bases left in between. Germline V gene lookup returns CDR1 SGHTA and CDR2 FQGNSA. CDR3 protein: CASSPGLTYNEQFF. The CDR3 nucleotides are TGTGCCAGCAGCCCCGGACTAACCTACAATGAGCAGTTCTTC.

The table lists this clonotype with many counts. The V call is TRBV7-2, the J call TRBJ1-1; D possibly corresponds to TRBD1 (6 bases). V was clipped by 5 bases and J by 1 base, with 14 bases between them. Germline assignment: CDR1 SGHTA and CDR2 FQGNSA. The CDR3 loop spans 15 amino acids. The CDR3 region is CASSQPQGWNTEAFF. CDR3 DNA sequence: TGTGCCAGCAGCCAACCACAGGGTTGGAACACTGAAGCTTTCTTT. Combining the CDR3 with reference TRBV7-2 and TRBJ1-1 gives the whole variable domain GAGVSQSPSNKVTEKGKDVELRCDPISGHTALYWYRQSLGQGLEFLIYFQGNSAPDKSGLPSDRFSAERTGGSVSTLTIQRTQQEDSAVYLCASSQPQGWNTEAFFGQGTRLTVV.

The rearrangement uses TRBV28 and TRBJ1-1; possible D gene TRBD1, 5 bases. This CDR3 spans 14 amino acids. Germline V gene data show CDR1 as MDHEN and CDR2 as SYDVKM. V was cut by 3 bases and J by 0 bases, with 8 bases left in between. This CDR3 reads CASSFRGMNTEAFF. CDR3 bases: TGTGCCAGCAGTTTTCGGGGGATGAACACTGAAGCTTTCTTT.

At least ten counts were recorded for this clonotype. The chain links TRBV6-2 or TRBV6-3 to TRBJ1-2, with unresolved D. Germline-derived CDR1 and CDR2 are MNHEY and SVGEGT. The CDR3 is made up of 13 amino acids. Deletions cut 7 bases from V and 4 bases from J, with 13 bases between. The CDR3 DNA follows: TGTGCCAGCACCGACGCAAGGAGCTATGGCTACACCTTC. As protein: CASTDARSYGYTF.

This clonotype was picked up a small number of times. The chain carries TRBV11-2 and TRBJ2-3, with 11 bases aligning to TRBD2. V shed 3 bases and J 0 bases; nucleotides not matched to a gene: 20. CDR1 and CDR2 (germline): SGHAT, FQNNGV. The CDR3 loop spans 22 amino acids. Here the CDR3 DNA reads TGTGCCAGCAGCTTTAGCCCCCCCCGATTACCGACTAGCGGGACTAGCACAGATACGCAGTATTTT. This translates into CASSFSPPRLPTSGTSTDTQYF. The whole variable domain, remainder taken from reference TRBV11-2 and TRBJ2-3, is EAGVAQSPRYKIIEKRQSVAFWCNPISGHATLYWYQQILGQGPKLLIQFQNNGVVDDSQLPKDRFSAERLKGVDSTLKIQPAKLEDSAVYLCASSFSPPRLPTSGTSTDTQYFGPGTRLTVL.

A single count supports this clonotype. This sequence joins TRBV2 and TRBJ2-2; 8 bases are a match to TRBD2. The CDR3 extends over 15 amino acids. J lost 6 bases, V lost 10 bases, and 13 bases had no gene match. Germline loops: CDR1 SNHLY, CDR2 FYNNEI. The CDR3 coding sequence is TGTGCCACCCTTCGAGCGGGAGAAAGGGCCGGGGAGCTGTTTTTT. Translation: CATLRAGERAGELFF.